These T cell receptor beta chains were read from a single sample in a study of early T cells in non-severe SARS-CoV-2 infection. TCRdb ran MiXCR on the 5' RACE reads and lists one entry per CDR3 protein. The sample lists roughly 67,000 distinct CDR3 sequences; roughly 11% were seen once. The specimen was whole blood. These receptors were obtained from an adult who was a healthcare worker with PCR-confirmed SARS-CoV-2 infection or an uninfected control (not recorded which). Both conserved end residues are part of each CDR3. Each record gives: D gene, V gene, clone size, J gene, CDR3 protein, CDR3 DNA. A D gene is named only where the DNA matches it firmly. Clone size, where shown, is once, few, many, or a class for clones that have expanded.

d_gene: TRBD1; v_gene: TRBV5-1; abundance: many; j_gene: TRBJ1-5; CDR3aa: CASSWEGGRDQPQHF; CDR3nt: TGCGCCAGCAGCTGGGAAGGGGGCCGGGATCAGCCCCAGCATTTT
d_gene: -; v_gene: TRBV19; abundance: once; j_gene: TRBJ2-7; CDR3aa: CASSIAGQREQYF; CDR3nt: TGTGCCAGTAGTATTGCAGGGCAGCGCGAGCAGTACTTC
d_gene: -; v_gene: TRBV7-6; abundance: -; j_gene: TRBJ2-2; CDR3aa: CASSFLNPGELFF; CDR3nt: TGTGCCAGCAGCTTTTTAAACCCCGGGGAGCTGTTTTTT
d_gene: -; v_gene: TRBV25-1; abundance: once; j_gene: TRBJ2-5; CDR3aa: CASSEYRTGQETQYF; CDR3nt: TGTGCCAGCAGTGAATACCGGACGGGTCAAGAGACCCAGTACTTC
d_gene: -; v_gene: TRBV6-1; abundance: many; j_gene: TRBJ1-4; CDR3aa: CASSESRGRHEKLFF; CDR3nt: TGTGCCAGCAGTGAAAGCCGGGGTCGGCATGAAAAACTGTTTTTT
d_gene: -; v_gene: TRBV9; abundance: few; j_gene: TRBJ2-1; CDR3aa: CASSNRDNYNEQFF; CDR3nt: TGTGCCAGCAGCAACCGGGACAACTACAATGAGCAGTTCTTC
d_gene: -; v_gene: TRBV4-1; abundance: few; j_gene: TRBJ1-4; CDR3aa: CASSQEGGKRNEKLFF; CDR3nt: TGCGCCAGCAGCCAAGAAGGGGGAAAGAGGAACGAAAAACTGTTTTTT
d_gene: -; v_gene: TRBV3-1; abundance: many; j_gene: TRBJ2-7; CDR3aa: CASSRGSFPQYF; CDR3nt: TGTGCCAGCAGCCGGGGGAGTTTCCCGCAGTACTTC
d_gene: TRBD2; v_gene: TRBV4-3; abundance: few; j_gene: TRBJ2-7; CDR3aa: CASSQEPGGRWEQYF; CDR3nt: TGCGCCAGCAGCCAAGAGCCGGGAGGGCGATGGGAGCAGTACTTC
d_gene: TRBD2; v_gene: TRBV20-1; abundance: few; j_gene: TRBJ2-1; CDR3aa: CSARWLAGVGEQFF; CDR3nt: TGCAGTGCTAGGTGGCTAGCGGGAGTAGGTGAGCAGTTCTTC
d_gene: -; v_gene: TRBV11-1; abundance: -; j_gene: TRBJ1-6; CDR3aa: CASRYHRGENSPLHF; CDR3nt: TGTGCCAGCAGGTACCACCGGGGGGAGAATTCACCCCTCCACTTT
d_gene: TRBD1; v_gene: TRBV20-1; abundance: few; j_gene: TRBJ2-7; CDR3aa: CSAREDRRFSYEQYF; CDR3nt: TGCAGTGCTAGAGAGGACAGGCGTTTCTCCTACGAGCAGTACTTC
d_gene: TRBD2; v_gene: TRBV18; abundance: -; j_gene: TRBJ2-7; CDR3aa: CASSRGLAVDEQYF; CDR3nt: TGTGCCAGCTCAAGGGGACTAGCTGTCGACGAGCAGTACTTC
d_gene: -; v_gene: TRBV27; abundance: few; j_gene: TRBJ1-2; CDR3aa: CASSLKQGMDGYTF; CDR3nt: TGTGCCAGCAGTTTAAAGCAGGGGATGGATGGCTACACCTTC
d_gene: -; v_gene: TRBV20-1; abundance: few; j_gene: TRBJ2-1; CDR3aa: CSAEPGPLLVEQFF; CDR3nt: TGCAGTGCAGAGCCGGGACCGCTGTTAGTTGAGCAGTTCTTC
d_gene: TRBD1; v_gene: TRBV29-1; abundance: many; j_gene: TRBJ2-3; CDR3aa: CSVGDRGTDTQYF; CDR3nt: TGCAGCGTTGGGGACAGGGGCACAGATACGCAGTATTTT
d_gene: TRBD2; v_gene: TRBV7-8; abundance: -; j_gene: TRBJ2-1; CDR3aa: CASSPGTKLRGEQFF; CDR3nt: TGTGCCAGCAGCCCCGGGACTAAACTAAGGGGTGAGCAGTTCTTC
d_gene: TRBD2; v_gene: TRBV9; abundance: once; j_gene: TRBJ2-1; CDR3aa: CASSAGTSTEQFF; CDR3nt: TGTGCCAGCAGCGCCGGGACTAGCACTGAGCAGTTCTTC
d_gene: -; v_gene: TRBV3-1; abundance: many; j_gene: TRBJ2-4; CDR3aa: CASSQESTERNIQYF; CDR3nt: TGTGCCAGCAGCCAAGAGTCTACAGAGAGAAACATTCAGTACTTC
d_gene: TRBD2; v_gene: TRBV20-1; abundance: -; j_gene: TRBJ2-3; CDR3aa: CSAREASGPSISTDTQYF; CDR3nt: TGCAGTGCTAGAGAGGCTAGCGGGCCCAGCATTAGCACAGATACGCAGTATTTT
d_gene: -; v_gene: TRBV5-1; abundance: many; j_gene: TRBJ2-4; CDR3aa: CASSPTGTTKNIQYF; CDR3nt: TGCGCCAGCAGCCCCACAGGGACCACCAAAAACATTCAGTACTTC
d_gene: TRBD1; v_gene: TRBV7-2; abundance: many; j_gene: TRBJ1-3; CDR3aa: CASSLETGAGNTIYF; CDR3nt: TGTGCCAGCAGCTTAGAAACAGGGGCTGGAAACACCATATATTTT
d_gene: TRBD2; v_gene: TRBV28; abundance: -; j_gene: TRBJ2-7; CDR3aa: CASGSGEGIYEQYF; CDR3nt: TGTGCCAGCGGTAGTGGGGAGGGGATCTACGAGCAGTACTTC
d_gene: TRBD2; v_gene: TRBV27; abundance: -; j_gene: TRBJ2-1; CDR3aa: CASSPVAGATFEQFF; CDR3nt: TGTGCCAGCAGTCCCGTAGCGGGAGCTACCTTTGAGCAGTTCTTC
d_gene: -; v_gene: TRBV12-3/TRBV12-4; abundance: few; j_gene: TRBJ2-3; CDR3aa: CASSLIRLGEWKTDTQYF; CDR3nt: TGTGCCAGCAGTTTAATTCGTTTGGGGGAGTGGAAAACAGATACGCAGTATTTT
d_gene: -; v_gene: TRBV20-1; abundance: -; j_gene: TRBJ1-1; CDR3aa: CSAGQRTEAFF; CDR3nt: TGCAGTGCTGGTCAAAGGACTGAAGCTTTCTTT
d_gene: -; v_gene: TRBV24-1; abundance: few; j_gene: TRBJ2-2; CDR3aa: CATSAGAGYTGELFF; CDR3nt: TGTGCCACCAGTGCCGGGGCGGGGTACACCGGGGAGCTGTTTTTT
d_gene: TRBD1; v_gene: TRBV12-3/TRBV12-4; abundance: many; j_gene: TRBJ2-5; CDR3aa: CASRAGQAGEETQYF; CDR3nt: TGTGCCAGCAGGGCGGGACAGGCCGGGGAGGAGACCCAGTACTTC
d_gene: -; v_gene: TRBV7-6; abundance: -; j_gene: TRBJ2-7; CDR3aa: CASSPSGSGEQYF; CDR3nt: TGTGCCAGCAGCCCCTCGGGCTCGGGCGAGCAGTACTTC